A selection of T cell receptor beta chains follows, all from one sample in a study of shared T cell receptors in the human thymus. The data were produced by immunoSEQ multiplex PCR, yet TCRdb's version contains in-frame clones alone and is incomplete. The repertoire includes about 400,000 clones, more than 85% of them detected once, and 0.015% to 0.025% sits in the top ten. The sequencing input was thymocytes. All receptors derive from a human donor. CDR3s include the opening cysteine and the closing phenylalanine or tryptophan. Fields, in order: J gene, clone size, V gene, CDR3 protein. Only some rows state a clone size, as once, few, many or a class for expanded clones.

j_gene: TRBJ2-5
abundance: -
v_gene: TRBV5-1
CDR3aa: CASSLSRAETQYF

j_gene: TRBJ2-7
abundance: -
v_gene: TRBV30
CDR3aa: CAWSLIGGRDEQYF

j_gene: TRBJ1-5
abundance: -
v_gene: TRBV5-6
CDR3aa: CASSLKQPENQPQHF

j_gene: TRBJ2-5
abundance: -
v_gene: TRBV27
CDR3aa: CASTNLLGATSRETQYF

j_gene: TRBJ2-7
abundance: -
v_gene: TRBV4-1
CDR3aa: CASSQFKLGSYEQYF

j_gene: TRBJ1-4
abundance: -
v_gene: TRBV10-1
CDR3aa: CASSDPRDRTLSTNEKLFF

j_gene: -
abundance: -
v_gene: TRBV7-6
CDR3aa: CASSGEGQSFIEQYF

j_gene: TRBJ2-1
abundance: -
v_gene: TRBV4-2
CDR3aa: CASSPSGGFSYNEQFF

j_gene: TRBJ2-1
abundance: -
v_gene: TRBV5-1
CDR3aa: CASSSLGTGLHNEQFF

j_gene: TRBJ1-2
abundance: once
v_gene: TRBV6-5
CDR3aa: CASSYGDSYGYTF

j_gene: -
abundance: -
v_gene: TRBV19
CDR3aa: CASSIQGPSGRTRPYEQYF

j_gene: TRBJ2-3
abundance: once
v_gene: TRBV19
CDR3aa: CASSLAGQSSTDTQYF

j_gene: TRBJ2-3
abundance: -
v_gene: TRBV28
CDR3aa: CASSLLRDGWDTQYF

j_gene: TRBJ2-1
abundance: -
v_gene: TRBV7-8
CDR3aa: CASSLRLSYNEQFF

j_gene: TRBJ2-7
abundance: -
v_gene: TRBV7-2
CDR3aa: CASSVQTGSSYEQYF

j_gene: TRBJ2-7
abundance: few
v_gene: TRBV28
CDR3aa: CASSFLQSGRVREQYF

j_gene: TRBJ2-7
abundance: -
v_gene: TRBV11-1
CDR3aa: CASSPRKDSFRGQYF

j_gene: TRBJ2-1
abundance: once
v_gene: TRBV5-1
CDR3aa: CASSSAAVSSYNEQFF

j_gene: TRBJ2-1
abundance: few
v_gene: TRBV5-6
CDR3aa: CASKGSGGPLYNEQFF

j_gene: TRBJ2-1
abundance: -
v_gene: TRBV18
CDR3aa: CASSPPLALAGPVSYNEQFF

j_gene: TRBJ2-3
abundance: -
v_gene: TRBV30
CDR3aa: CAWRRNFLAGATDTQYF

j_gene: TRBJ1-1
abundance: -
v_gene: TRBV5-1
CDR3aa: CASSALWRNDTEAFF

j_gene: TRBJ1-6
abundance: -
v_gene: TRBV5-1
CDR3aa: CASSWKGTGLNSPLHF

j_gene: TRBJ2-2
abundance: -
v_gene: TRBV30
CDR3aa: CAWNGGTGELFF

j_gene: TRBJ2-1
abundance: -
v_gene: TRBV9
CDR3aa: CASSPAPTSGRSNEQFF

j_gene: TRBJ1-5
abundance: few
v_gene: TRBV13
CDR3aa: CASSQQGCQPQHF

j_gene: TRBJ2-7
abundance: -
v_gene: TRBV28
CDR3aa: CASSEGLAAPYEQYF

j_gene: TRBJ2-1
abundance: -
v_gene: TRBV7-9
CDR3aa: CASSPGPGTGNANEQFF

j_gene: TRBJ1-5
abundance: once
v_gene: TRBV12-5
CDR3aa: CASGSRRPKIGF

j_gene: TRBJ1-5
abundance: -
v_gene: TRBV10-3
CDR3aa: CAISESGEPQHF

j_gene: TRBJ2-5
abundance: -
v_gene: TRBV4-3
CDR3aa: CASSHPRTGQTQYF

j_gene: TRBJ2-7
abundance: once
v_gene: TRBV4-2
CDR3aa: CASSQLPGPGPTYEQYF

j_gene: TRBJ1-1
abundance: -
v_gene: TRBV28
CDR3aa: CASSYDGTGETEAFF

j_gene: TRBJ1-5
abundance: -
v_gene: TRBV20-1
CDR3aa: CSAVWEPTQHF

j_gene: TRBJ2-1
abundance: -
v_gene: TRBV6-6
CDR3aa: CASSYGSGEQFF

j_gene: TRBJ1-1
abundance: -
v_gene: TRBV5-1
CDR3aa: CASNDRTQTEAFF

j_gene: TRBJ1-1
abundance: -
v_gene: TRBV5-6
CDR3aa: CASSSPFGAGGEETEAFF

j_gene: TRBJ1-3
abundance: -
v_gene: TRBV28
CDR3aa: CASKGGSSSGNTIYF

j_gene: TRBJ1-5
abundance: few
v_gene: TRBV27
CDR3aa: CATQGGGNQPQHF

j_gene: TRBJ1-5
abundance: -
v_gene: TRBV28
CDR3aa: CASSLWFSQPQHF

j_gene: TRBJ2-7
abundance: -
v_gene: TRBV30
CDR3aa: CAWRLGHEQYF

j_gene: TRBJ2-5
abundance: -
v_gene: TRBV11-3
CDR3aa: CASSLTRDSRGSETQYF

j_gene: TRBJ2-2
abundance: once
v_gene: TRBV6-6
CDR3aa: CASTPTDAGELFF

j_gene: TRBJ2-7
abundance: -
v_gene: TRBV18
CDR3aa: CASSPRTGTYEQYF

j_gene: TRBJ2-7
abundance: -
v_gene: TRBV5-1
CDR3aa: CASSPTGTGAHEQYF

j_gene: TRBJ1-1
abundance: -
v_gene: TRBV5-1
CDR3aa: CASSSTRKNTEAFF

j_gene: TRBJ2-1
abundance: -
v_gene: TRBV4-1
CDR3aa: CASSPGLNEQFF

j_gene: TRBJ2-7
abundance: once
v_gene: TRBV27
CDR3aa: CASSRDLPYEQYF

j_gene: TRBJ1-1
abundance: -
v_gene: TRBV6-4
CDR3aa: CASSSDRATEAFF

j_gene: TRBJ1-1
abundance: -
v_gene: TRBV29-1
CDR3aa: CSVARGSNTEAFF

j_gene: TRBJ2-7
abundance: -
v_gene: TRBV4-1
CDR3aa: CASSPSWGGQGFNEQYF

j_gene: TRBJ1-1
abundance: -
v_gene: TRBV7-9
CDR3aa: CASSARGTENPTNTEAFF

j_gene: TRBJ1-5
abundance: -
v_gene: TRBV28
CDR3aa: CASSSGQVNQPQHF